This TCR delta chain appears in the sequencing data of a study of Vδ1+ human thymocytes (dated 2018 in TCRdb). Context from the whole study: As a data resource, the study described the mRNA-level TRG and TRD CDR3 repertoires of highly purified Vdelta1+ thymocytes obtained from young children. Validation of the multiplex-based CDR3 amplicon strategy against 5'RACE-based CDR3 amplicon generation methods had been performed previously. Findings and caveats that apply to the study as a whole: Because unexpected Vdelta2 sequences could lead to misinterpretation of bulk repertoire data, the authors recommended using highly purified populations and validating at the single-cell level. Despite high sort purity, about 19% of thymic TRD sequences were Vdelta2 (and few Vdelta3), unlike peripheral blood Vdelta1+ controls. Donors did not cluster by age or sex, so the analyses were not stratified by age or sex. The thymic TRG and TRD repertoires appeared highly polyclonal, with Gaussian CDR3 length distributions, in contrast to the oligoclonal repertoires of peripheral blood. Donors shared many TRG clonotypes (up to 6.9x10^3), but TRD repertoires were essentially private, with at most 116 shared.

The cysteine opens and the phenylalanine closes a CDR3 of 19 amino acids. The CDR3 DNA has 57 bases and is translated from base 1. The V and J ends are trimmed by 2 bases and 4 bases, leaving 26 bases between them. From a lookup of the germline V gene, CDR1 and CDR2 are TSWWSYY and QGS. Thymic samples were depleted of alphabeta T cells, then CD3+ TCRVdelta1+ TCRVdelta2- thymocytes were FACS-sorted. Sorted Vdelta1+ thymocyte purity ranged from roughly 96% to 99.6%. Thymic specimens came from under ten paediatric patients undergoing corrective cardiac surgery, aged from roughly 5 days to 17 months. The thymic tissue was dispersed, and mononuclear cells were isolated using a Histopaque-1077 density gradient. The staining antibodies were anti-TCRVdelta1 clone TS8.2, anti-TCRVdelta2 clone B6, anti-CD3 clone HIT3a and anti-TCRalphabeta clone IP26. This clone has just a few counts. Its antigen specificity is not known. The sample holds no much larger clone one base away, and base qualities are not on file.

RNA was extracted with the RNeasy mini kit and reverse transcribed using Superscript III. Multiplex PCR was used to generate CDR3 amplicons, with pooled V-gene forward primers and a constant-region reverse primer carrying Illumina adaptor overhangs. Amplicons were gel-purified, then indexed with Nextera index primers over roughly 8 extra PCR cycles and purified with AMPure XP beads. The libraries were sequenced on an Illumina MiSeq using paired-end 250 bp reads, dual indexing and a roughly 21% PhiX spike-in. In the paper's pipeline: FastQC was used to quality check the reads, while ea-utils fastq-join merged the TRG read pairs. Sequences were annotated with IMGT/HighV-QUEST, keeping only productive sequences with unambiguous V-gene assignment; clonotypes were defined by identical CDR3 sequence. Downstream analysis used VDJtools 1.1.1, tcR 2.2.3, Treemap and vegan Shannon diversity in R 3.4.4. TCRdb processed the public reads again with the CATT caller, after which rows with matching DNA were combined. Clone size and V and J calls follow TCRdb, not the original study. The sample yields 22,000 or so delta-chain clones; 8.1% were counted once. The ten largest account for less than 1% of the sample.

The sequenced material came from Vdelta1+ gamma-delta thymocytes from the thymus. This specimen's cell subset or site label, per the study, means: FACS-sorted CD3+ TCRalphabeta- TCRVdelta1+ TCRVdelta2- thymocytes. The sequence came from a child younger than two who had congenital heart surgery. The chain is made from TRDV1 and TRDJ1; TRDD2 is perhaps the D gene, given 5 matching bases. The CDR3 is CALGEMSPCSFPPDDKLIF. The DNA sequence is TGTGCTCTTGGGGAAATGTCCCCTTGTTCCTTTCCCCCTGACGATAAACTCATCTTT.